This TCR beta chain was captured by sequencing in a study of blood T cell repertoires in COVID-19. Study context: Acute-phase and convalescent COVID-19 samples originated in the United States, Italy and Spain.

As originally analysed: Estimation of nucleated cell counts relied on the amplification of reference gene primers. The method was immunoSEQ multiplex PCR; TCRdb's version includes in-frame clones alone and lacks a portion of them. V and J calls and clone size are as listed in that table; D and trimming were resolved from the DNA. The table lists about 400,000 clones, more than 80% of them singletons. Germline CDR1 reads LGHDT; CDR2 reads YNNKEL (reference sequence). Trimming stripped 1 base from V and 2 bases from J, with 6 bases between. The length of the CDR3 is 14 residues. The receptor comes from a man aged 35 to 55 with acute or convalescent COVID-19. The sample taken for sequencing was peripheral blood. This chain joins TRBV3-1 (or the pseudogene TRBV3-2) and TRBJ1-3; no firm D call. Here the CDR3 reads CASSQVGAGNTIYF. In DNA, the CDR3 is TGTGCCAGCAGCCAAGTGGGAGCTGGAAACACCATATATTTT.